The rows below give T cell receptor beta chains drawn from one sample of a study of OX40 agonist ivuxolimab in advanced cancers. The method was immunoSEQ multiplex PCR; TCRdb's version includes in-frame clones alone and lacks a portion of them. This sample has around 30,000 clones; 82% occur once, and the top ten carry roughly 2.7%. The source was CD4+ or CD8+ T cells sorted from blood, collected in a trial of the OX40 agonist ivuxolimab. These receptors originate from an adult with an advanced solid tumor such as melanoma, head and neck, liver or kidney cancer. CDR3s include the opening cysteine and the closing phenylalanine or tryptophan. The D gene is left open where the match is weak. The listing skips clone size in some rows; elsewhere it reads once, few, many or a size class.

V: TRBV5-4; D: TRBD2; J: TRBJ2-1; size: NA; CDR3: CASSGQGLAGPNEQFF; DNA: TGTGCCAGCAGCGGACAGGGACTAGCGGGGCCCAATGAGCAGTTCTTC
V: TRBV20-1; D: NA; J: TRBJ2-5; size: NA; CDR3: CSAGRETQYF; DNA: TGCAGTGCAGGGAGGGAGACCCAGTACTTC
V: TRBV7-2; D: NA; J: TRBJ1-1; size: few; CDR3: CASSLGGGYAFF; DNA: TGTGCCAGCAGCTTAGGCGGGGGCTATGCTTTCTTT
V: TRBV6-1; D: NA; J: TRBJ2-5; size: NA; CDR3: CASSRTETQYF; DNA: TGTGCCAGCAGTCGGACAGAGACCCAGTACTTC
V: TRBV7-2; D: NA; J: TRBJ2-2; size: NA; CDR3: CASSLALSTGELFF; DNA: TGTGCCAGCAGCTTAGCGCTAAGCACCGGGGAGCTGTTTTTT
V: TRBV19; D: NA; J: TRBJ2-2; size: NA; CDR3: CASSIKGPGELFF; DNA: TGTGCCAGTAGTATAAAGGGGCCCGGGGAGCTGTTTTTT
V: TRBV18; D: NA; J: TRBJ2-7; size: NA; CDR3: CASSPLRLPGTNYEQYF; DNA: TGTGCCAGCTCACCACTCCGTTTGCCAGGGACAAACTACGAGCAGTACTTC
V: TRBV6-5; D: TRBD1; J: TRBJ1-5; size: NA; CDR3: CAQDRERQPQHF; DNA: TGTGCTCAGGACAGGGAAAGACAGCCCCAGCATTTT
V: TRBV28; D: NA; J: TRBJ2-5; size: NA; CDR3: CASSGLTGYQETQYF; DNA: TGTGCCAGCAGTGGTTTAACAGGTTATCAAGAGACCCAGTACTTC
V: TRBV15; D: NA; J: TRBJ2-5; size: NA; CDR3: CATSREGKRVYETQYF; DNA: TGTGCCACCAGCAGAGAGGGCAAAAGGGTTTATGAGACCCAGTACTTC
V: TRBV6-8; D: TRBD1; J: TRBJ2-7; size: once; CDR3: CASSRPGQASYEQYF; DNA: TGTGCCAGCAGTCGGCCGGGACAGGCATCCTACGAGCAGTACTTC
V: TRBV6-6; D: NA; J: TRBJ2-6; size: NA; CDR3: CASTLRSAGANVLTF; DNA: TGTGCCAGCACCCTCCGGAGCGCTGGGGCCAACGTCCTGACTTTC
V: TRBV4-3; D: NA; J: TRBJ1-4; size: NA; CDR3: CASSQGRAGEKLFF; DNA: TGCGCCAGCAGCCAAGGAAGGGCAGGTGAAAAACTGTTTTTT
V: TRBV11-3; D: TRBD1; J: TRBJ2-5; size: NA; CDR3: CASSLGQGVTQYF; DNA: TGTGCCAGCAGCTTAGGGCAGGGGGTGACCCAGTACTTC
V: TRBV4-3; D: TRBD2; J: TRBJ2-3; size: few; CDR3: CASSQALIAGASTDTQYF; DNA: TGCGCCAGCAGCCAAGCCCTCATAGCGGGAGCTAGCACAGATACGCAGTATTTT
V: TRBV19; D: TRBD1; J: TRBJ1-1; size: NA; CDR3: CASSTRQNTGGITEAFF; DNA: TGTGCCAGTAGTACCCGACAGAATACAGGGGGAATTACTGAAGCTTTCTTT
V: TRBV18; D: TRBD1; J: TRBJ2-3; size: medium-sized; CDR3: CASSLADRVSGDTQYF; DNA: TGTGCCAGCTCGCTGGCGGACAGGGTTTCAGGAGATACGCAGTATTTT
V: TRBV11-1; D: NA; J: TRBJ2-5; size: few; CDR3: CASSFGQLETQYF; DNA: TGTGCCAGCAGCTTCGGACAGTTGGAGACCCAGTACTTC
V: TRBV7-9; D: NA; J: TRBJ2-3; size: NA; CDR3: CASLGTGQGPDTQYF; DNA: TGTGCCAGCTTGGGAACGGGGCAGGGTCCAGATACGCAGTATTTT
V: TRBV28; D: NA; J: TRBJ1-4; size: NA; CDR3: CASRSSSTRGGKLFF; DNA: TGTGCCAGCAGGTCCTCAAGCACAAGGGGGGGAAAACTGTTTTTT
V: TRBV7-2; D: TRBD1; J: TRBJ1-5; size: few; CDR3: CASSPQGNQPQHF; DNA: TGTGCCAGCAGCCCACAGGGGAATCAGCCCCAGCATTTT
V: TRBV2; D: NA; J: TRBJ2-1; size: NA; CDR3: CASSEPTYNEQFF; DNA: TGTGCCAGCAGTGAGCCCACCTACAATGAGCAGTTCTTC
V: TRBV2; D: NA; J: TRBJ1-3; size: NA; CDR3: CASTGGHGGNTIYF; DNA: TGTGCCAGCACTGGAGGACATGGGGGAAACACCATATATTTT
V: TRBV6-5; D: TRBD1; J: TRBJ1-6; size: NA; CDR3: CASRSGQVDSPLHF; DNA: TGTGCCAGCAGGTCGGGACAGGTGGATTCACCCCTCCACTTT
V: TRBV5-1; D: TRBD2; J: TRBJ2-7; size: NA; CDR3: CASREGLVYEQYF; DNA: TGCGCCAGTCGGGAGGGCCTGGTGTACGAGCAGTACTTC
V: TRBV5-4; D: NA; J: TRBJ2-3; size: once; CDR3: CASSLAIRLAPTDTQYF; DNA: TGTGCCAGCAGCTTGGCCATAAGATTAGCCCCCACAGATACGCAGTATTTT
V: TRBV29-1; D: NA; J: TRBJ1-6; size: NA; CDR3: CSVDIPTYNSPLHF; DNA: TGCAGCGTTGACATCCCTACCTATAATTCACCCCTCCACTTT
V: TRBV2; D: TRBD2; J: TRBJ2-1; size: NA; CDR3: CASRGLAGVYNEQFF; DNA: TGTGCCAGCAGGGGTCTAGCGGGAGTCTACAATGAGCAGTTCTTC
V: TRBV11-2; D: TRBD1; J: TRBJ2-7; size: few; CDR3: CASSRDRILVEQYF; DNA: TGTGCCAGCAGCCGGGACAGGATTCTAGTCGAACAGTACTTC
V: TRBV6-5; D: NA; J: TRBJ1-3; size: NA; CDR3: CASSYSHPGSGNTIYF; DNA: TGTGCCAGCAGTTACTCACACCCCGGGTCTGGAAACACCATATATTTT
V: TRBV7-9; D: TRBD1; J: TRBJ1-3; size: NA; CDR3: CASSSFRTGRGNTIYF; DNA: TGTGCCAGCAGTTCGTTTAGGACAGGGCGTGGAAACACCATATATTTT
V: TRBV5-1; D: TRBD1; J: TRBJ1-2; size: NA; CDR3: CASSRTGNSYGYTF; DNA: TGCGCCAGCAGCAGGACAGGGAACTCCTATGGCTACACCTTC
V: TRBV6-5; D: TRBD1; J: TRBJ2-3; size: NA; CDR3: CASSLTGQGVDTQYF; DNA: TGTGCCAGCAGCCTAACGGGACAGGGGGTGGATACGCAGTATTTT
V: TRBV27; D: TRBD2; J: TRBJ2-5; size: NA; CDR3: CASSLSGGAQETQYF; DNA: TGTGCCAGCAGTTTGAGCGGGGGGGCCCAGGAGACCCAGTACTTC
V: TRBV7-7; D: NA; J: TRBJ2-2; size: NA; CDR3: CASSLDNANTGELFF; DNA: TGTGCCAGCAGCTTAGATAACGCGAACACCGGGGAGCTGTTTTTT
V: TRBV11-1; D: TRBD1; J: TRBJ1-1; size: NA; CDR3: CASSLTGTTEAFF; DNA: TGTGCCAGCAGCCTGACAGGGACCACTGAAGCTTTCTTT
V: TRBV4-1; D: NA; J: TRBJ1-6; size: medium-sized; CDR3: CASSAGIRNSPLHF; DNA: TGCGCCAGCAGTGCAGGGATTCGGAATTCACCCCTCCACTTT
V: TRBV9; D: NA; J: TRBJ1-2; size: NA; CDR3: CASGPVHYGYTF; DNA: TGTGCCAGCGGACCGGTACACTATGGCTACACCTTC
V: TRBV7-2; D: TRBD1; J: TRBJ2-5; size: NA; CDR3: CASSLDPRGRGETQYF; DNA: TGTGCCAGCAGCTTAGACCCCAGGGGGCGTGGAGAGACCCAGTACTTC
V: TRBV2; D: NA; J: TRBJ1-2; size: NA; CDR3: CASSTGNYGYTF; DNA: TGTGCCAGTTCGACAGGAAACTATGGCTACACCTTC
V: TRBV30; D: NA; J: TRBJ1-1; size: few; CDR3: CASSGHTEAFF; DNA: TGTGCCTCAAGCGGGCACACTGAAGCTTTCTTT
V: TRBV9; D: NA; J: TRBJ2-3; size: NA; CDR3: CASSVGVSSDSTDTQYF; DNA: TGTGCCAGCAGCGTAGGAGTATCTAGCGACAGCACAGATACGCAGTATTTT
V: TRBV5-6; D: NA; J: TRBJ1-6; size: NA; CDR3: CASSLGQSGSPLHF; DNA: TGTGCCAGCAGCTTGGGTCAGAGCGGCTCACCCCTCCACTTT